These T cell receptor beta chains were read from a single sample in a study of early T cells in non-severe SARS-CoV-2 infection. MiXCR was run by TCRdb on the 5' RACE reads, yielding one entry per CDR3 protein. Here the sample spans over 95,000 distinct CDR3 sequences, 16% being singletons. Sequencing was performed on whole blood. The receptors were gathered from an adult who was a healthcare worker with PCR-confirmed SARS-CoV-2 infection or an uninfected control (not recorded which). CDR3s include the opening cysteine and the closing phenylalanine or tryptophan. Fields, in order: V gene, D gene, clone size, J gene, CDR3 DNA, CDR3 protein. A D gene is named only where the DNA matches it firmly. Rows may omit the clone size; those that give it use once, few, many or a size class.

TRBV5-1	-	few	TRBJ2-3	TGCGCCAGCAATTTCGGCGACGGCACAGATACGCAGTATTTT	CASNFGDGTDTQYF
TRBV28	-	few	TRBJ1-5	TGTGCCAGCAGTTTTCGAAGCAATCAGCCCCAGCATTTT	CASSFRSNQPQHF
TRBV12-3/TRBV12-4	TRBD1	-	TRBJ1-1	TGTGCCAGCAGTTTAGCACAGGGGATCGGGGTAGCTTTCTTT	CASSLAQGIGVAFF
TRBV29-1	-	few	TRBJ1-2	TGCAGCGTTCGGGCCACTAACTATGGCTACACCTTC	CSVRATNYGYTF
TRBV19	-	many	TRBJ2-1	TGTGCCAGTAGTGCTCAGGGCCAGGCGTACAATGAGCAGTTCTTC	CASSAQGQAYNEQFF
TRBV2	TRBD2	few	TRBJ2-5	TGTGCCAGCAGTTCGGGACTAGCGGGAGGGCAAGAGACCCAGTACTTC	CASSSGLAGGQETQYF
TRBV7-9	TRBD1	many	TRBJ1-2	TGTGCCAGCAGCTCCCTGGACAGGGGAGATGGCTACACCTTC	CASSSLDRGDGYTF
TRBV11-3	-	-	TRBJ1-1	TGTGCCAGCAGCTTAGAAGGGAGAGAGGGACACTTAATGAACACTGAAGCTTTCTTT	CASSLEGREGHLMNTEAFF
TRBV7-2	TRBD2	-	TRBJ2-5	TGTGCCAGCAGCTCGGGACTAGCGAAGGGGGAGACCCAGTACTTC	CASSSGLAKGETQYF
TRBV15	TRBD1	few	TRBJ2-3	TGTGCCACCAGCATCACTGAGGGACAGCCAAGCACAGATACGCAGTATTTT	CATSITEGQPSTDTQYF
TRBV11-2	TRBD1	few	TRBJ2-6	TGTGCCAGCAGCCTAATCGGGACAGGGTTGTCTGGGGCCAACGTCCTGACTTTC	CASSLIGTGLSGANVLTF
TRBV5-1	TRBD1	few	TRBJ2-7	TGCGCCAGCAGCCGGGGACAGGGAGTATCCTACGAGCAGTACTTC	CASSRGQGVSYEQYF
TRBV7-2	-	-	TRBJ2-3	TGTGCCAGCAGCTTAGCGACTAGTTTATACACAGATACGCAGTATTTT	CASSLATSLYTDTQYF
TRBV13	-	-	TRBJ1-2	TGTGCCAGCAGCCCCAGGGACGGTGGCTACACCTTC	CASSPRDGGYTF
TRBV27	-	-	TRBJ1-6	TGTGCCAGCAGTTTCTCCGGAAATTCACCCCTCCACTTT	CASSFSGNSPLHF
TRBV11-2	-	-	TRBJ1-2	TGTGCCAGCAGCTCCACGGGAACCGGGGACTATGGCTACACCTTC	CASSSTGTGDYGYTF
TRBV27	-	-	TRBJ1-1	TGTGCCAGCAAATTCGGTGGCAGCCCCACTGAAGCTTTCTTT	CASKFGGSPTEAFF
TRBV6-5	-	-	TRBJ1-6	TGTGCCAGCAGAAGGGCAGGGGAGGGAGGATCACCCCTCCACTTT	CASRRAGEGGSPLHF
TRBV6-2/TRBV6-3	-	few	TRBJ2-7	TGTGCCAGCACTTCCCCGGGGACGGGCGAGCAGTACTTC	CASTSPGTGEQYF
TRBV12-5	-	-	TRBJ2-3	TGTGCTAGTGGTTCCCTAGTGGATACGCAGTATTTT	CASGSLVDTQYF
TRBV6-1	-	few	TRBJ1-1	TGTGCCAGCAGGCTGTCGAACACTGAAGCTTTCTTT	CASRLSNTEAFF
TRBV7-2	TRBD2	-	TRBJ2-1	TGTGCCAGCAGCTTAGGTACTAGCGGAGACAATGAGCAGTTCTTC	CASSLGTSGDNEQFF
TRBV5-6	-	-	TRBJ2-6	TGTGCCAGCAGCCTAGGGGCCAACGTCCTGACTTTC	CASSLGANVLTF
TRBV7-8	-	few	TRBJ2-7	TGTGCCAGCAGCTTAGGTTGGGACAAGGCCTACGAGCAGTACTTC	CASSLGWDKAYEQYF
TRBV11-2	TRBD1	-	TRBJ2-7	TGTGCCAGCAGCTGGGACAGAAATACCTACGAGCAGTACTTC	CASSWDRNTYEQYF